This T cell receptor beta chain is from a study of blood T cells in healthy people across ages. The J segment lost 3 bases and the V segment lost 5 bases, leaving 7 bases of the junction unmatched. The CDR3 totals 14 residues. Germline V gene sequence: CDR1 DFQATT, CDR2 SNEGSKA (reference sequence). The use of a sample-barcoded 5' primer and a J-beta primer mix characterized a second PCR of about 6 to 11 cycles. In TCRdb, the 5' RACE reads were re-called with MiXCR into one record per CDR3 protein. The data hold approximately 790,000 distinct CDR3 sequences, with approximately 67% observed a single time.

The chain uses TRBV20-1 and TRBJ2-7; TRBD1 matches at 10 bases. This sequence was found in a man younger than 40 in good health. Specimen: blood. Written as DNA, the CDR3 is TGCAGTGCTCCTCCGGGACAGGGGTACTACGAGCAGTACTTC. Its protein product is CSAPPGQGYYEQYF.